These T cell receptor beta chains were read from a single sample in a study of T cells in localized non-small cell lung cancer. The table came from immunoSEQ multiplex PCR; TCRdb's copy has only in-frame clones and leaves some out. The sample consists of around 64,000 clones, approximately 93% of them appearing once. Sequencing was performed on peripheral blood, taken before any cancer treatment. All receptors derive from a man aged 40 to 70 with stage I lung adenocarcinoma. CDR3s include the opening cysteine and the closing phenylalanine or tryptophan. The D gene is left open where the match is weak.

d_gene: -
len: 14
v_gene: TRBV5-1
j_gene: TRBJ2-5
CDR3nt: TGCGCCAGCAGCTTAGGGGCGGAACAAGAGACCCAGTACTTC
CDR3aa: CASSLGAEQETQYF

d_gene: -
len: 14
v_gene: TRBV5-4
j_gene: TRBJ2-5
CDR3nt: TGTGCCAGCAGCGCAGGGTCTGGGCAAGAGACCCAGTACTTC
CDR3aa: CASSAGSGQETQYF

d_gene: TRBD2
len: 15
v_gene: TRBV30
j_gene: TRBJ2-3
CDR3nt: TGTGCCTGGAGTAGACTAGCGGGAGGGCCCGATACGCAGTATTTT
CDR3aa: CAWSRLAGGPDTQYF

d_gene: -
len: 14
v_gene: TRBV13
j_gene: TRBJ2-1
CDR3nt: TGTGCCAGCAGCCCATGGGGGAGTGACAATGAGCAGTTCTTC
CDR3aa: CASSPWGSDNEQFF

d_gene: TRBD2
len: 16
v_gene: TRBV10-3
j_gene: TRBJ2-1
CDR3nt: TGTGCCATCAGTGATGAGAGATTAACTAGCGGGAGTGAGCAGTTCTTC
CDR3aa: CAISDERLTSGSEQFF

d_gene: -
len: 13
v_gene: TRBV4-3
j_gene: TRBJ1-2
CDR3nt: TGCGCCAGCAGCCAAGACACTCACTATGGCTACACCTTC
CDR3aa: CASSQDTHYGYTF

d_gene: -
len: 16
v_gene: TRBV29-1
j_gene: TRBJ2-7
CDR3nt: TGCAGCGTTGACGGAGGGGCAAATTACAGCTCCTACGAGCAGTACTTC
CDR3aa: CSVDGGANYSSYEQYF

d_gene: -
len: 13
v_gene: TRBV28
j_gene: TRBJ1-5
CDR3nt: TGTGCCACCGTCCTACTCCAAAATCAGCCCCAGCATTTT
CDR3aa: CATVLLQNQPQHF

d_gene: TRBD2
len: 14
v_gene: TRBV5-6
j_gene: TRBJ2-7
CDR3nt: TGTGCCAGCAGCACCGGGACTACTGACGGAGAGCAGTACTTC
CDR3aa: CASSTGTTDGEQYF

d_gene: -
len: 15
v_gene: TRBV6-5
j_gene: TRBJ1-6
CDR3nt: TGTGCCAGCAGTTACTCGGTGGGAAATAATTCACCCCTCCACTTT
CDR3aa: CASSYSVGNNSPLHF